This TCR beta chain was sequenced during a study of blood T cell repertoires in COVID-19. Using immunoSEQ multiplex PCR, the repertoire was profiled, and TCRdb retains in-frame clones only, with some absent. The sample holds about 480,000 clones, 75% to 90% seen once. The CDR3 covers 11 residues. Trimming removed 4 bases at V and 2 bases at J, with 2 bases between. Germline V gene sequence: CDR1 PRHDT, CDR2 FYEKMQ (reference sequence). Material for sequencing was peripheral blood. The receptor was isolated from a woman aged 30 to 39 with acute or convalescent COVID-19. V is TRBV13 and J is TRBJ1-1; D remains unclear. CDR3 region: CASSSNTEAFF. CDR3 bases: TGTGCCAGCAGCTCAAACACTGAAGCTTTCTTT. Full variable domain (missing parts from reference TRBV13 and TRBJ1-1): AAGVIQSPRHLIKEKRETATLKCYPIPRHDTVYWYQQGPGQDPQFLISFYEKMQSDKGSIPDRFSAQQFSDYHSELNMSSLELGDSALYFCASSSNTEAFFGQGTRLTVV.